The 24 T cell receptor beta chains in this list originate from one sample, sequenced in a study of T cell repertoires in cytomegalovirus infection. TCRdb re-called the reads with MiXCR, one entry per CDR3 protein. The sample has fewer than 700,000 distinct CDR3 sequences, more than 20% seen once. Sequences were obtained from CD8+ T cells from PBMCs. These receptor sequences come from a human donor in good health (CMV status not recorded). Some clones in this sample may be carry-over from other donors' samples.

As concerns this clonotype: A much larger clone lies a single base off, so this may be a read error. The rearrangement links TRBV28 to TRBJ2-5; no clear D gene. V was clipped by 7 bases and J by 5 bases, with 17 bases between them. Looked up from germline, CDR1 is MDHEN and CDR2 is SYDVKM. The CDR3 contains 14 residues. This CDR3 is CASTSLGRKETQYF. The CDR3 nucleotides read TGTGCCAGCACCTCCTTGGGTCGGAAGGAGACCCAGTACTTC. Looking up the rest from reference TRBV28 and TRBJ2-5 gives the full variable domain: DVKVTQSSRYLVKRTGEKVFLECVQDMDHENMFWYRQDPGLGLRLIYFSYDVKMKEKGDIPEGYSVSREKKERFSLILESASTNQTSMYLCASTSLGRKETQYFGPGTRLLVL.

The chain has TRBV6-6 and TRBJ2-1, with TRBD1 matching 11 bases. This CDR3 comprises 16 residues. Trimming took 7 bases from V and 6 from J; bases not matched to a gene: 11. Germline loops: CDR1 MNHNY, CDR2 SVGAGI (reference sequence). CDR3 protein: CASTYRPGTGGNEQFF. The DNA of the CDR3 is TGTGCCAGCACTTATCGCCCCGGGACAGGGGGCAATGAGCAGTTCTTC.

The V gene is TRBV5-6, the J gene TRBJ2-7, with D unclear. The germline gives CDR1 SGHDT, CDR2 YYEEEE. Trimming removed 4 bases at V and 3 bases at J, with 17 bases between. The CDR3 contains 15 residues. The CDR3 sequence is CASSRTKSSYYEQYV. The CDR3 nucleotides are TGTGCCAGCAGCCGGACCAAGAGCTCCTACTACGAGCAGTACGTC.

This clonotype was recorded at least ten times. The chain employs TRBV27 and TRBJ1-6; D perhaps matches TRBD1 (5 bases). V lost 9 bases and J 10 bases, leaving 16 bases between the germline ends. Germline CDR1 MNHEY, CDR2 SMNVEV (reference sequence). The CDR3 contains 13 residues. CDR3 in amino acids: CASRTGGRSPLHF. CDR3 sequence (DNA): TGTGCCAGTAGGACGGGGGGGAGGTCACCCCTCCACTTT.

In its sample, this clonotype was seen a few times. The V gene is TRBV29-1, the J gene TRBJ1-2; D unclear. This CDR3 contains 13 residues. CDR1 is SQVTM and CDR2 is ANQGSEA in the germline V gene. V was shortened by 7 bases and J by 8 bases, with 20 bases between the two germline ends. The CDR3 DNA is TGCAGCGGCGGCGTGGAGGGTACGGGAGGCTACACCTTC. It is translated as CSGGVEGTGGYTF.

Only a few counts were recorded for this clonotype. The chain links TRBV19 to TRBJ2-1; D possibly matches TRBD1 or TRBD2 (5 bases each). Germline V gene data show CDR1 as LNHDA and CDR2 as SQIVND (reference sequence). This CDR3 has 14 amino acids. V lost 3 bases to trimming and J lost 2 bases, with 8 bases between them. In nucleotides, the CDR3 is TGTGCCAGTAGTATCCCGGGGCCCTACAATGAGCAGTTCTTC. Translation: CASSIPGPYNEQFF.

This clonotype was seen a handful of times. The chain is built from TRBV12-3 or TRBV12-4 and TRBJ2-5; TRBD2 is a possible D gene (6 bases). The CDR3 has 15 residues. V gave up 7 bases and J gave up 2 bases, with 17 bases separating them. The CDR3, as DNA: TGTGCCAGCACCCCCTACGGGACTGTACAAGAGACCCAGTACTTC. Translated: CASTPYGTVQETQYF.

This clonotype was seen a handful of times. The chain has TRBV10-3 and TRBJ2-1; D possibly matches TRBD1 or TRBD2 (5 bases each). The length of the CDR3 is 15 residues. The germline V and J ends were trimmed by 11 bases and 0 bases, with 17 bases remaining between them. CDR1 is ENHRY, CDR2 SYGVKD, per germline. The CDR3 sequence is CAVTGAGASYNEQFF. In nucleotides, the CDR3 is TGTGCCGTTACTGGGGCCGGGGCCTCCTACAATGAGCAGTTCTTC.

This clonotype was recorded a few times. The chain's CDR3 is CASSYGLDGYTF. The CDR3 DNA reads as TGTGCCAGCAGTTACGGGCTGGATGGCTACACCTTC. This chain uses TRBV7-9 with TRBJ1-2; no firm D call. The V and J ends lost 6 bases and 6 bases respectively, with 11 bases between them. In germline, CDR1 is SEHNR, CDR2 FQNEAQ (reference sequence). There are 12 residues in the CDR3.

This clonotype appeared many times. The V call is TRBV7-2, the J call TRBJ2-7; 10 bases match TRBD1. After removal of 4 bases from V and 0 bases from J, the junction contained 9 bases not matched to a gene. Germline values: CDR1 SGHTA, CDR2 FQGNSA. The CDR3 loop spans 17 amino acids. The CDR3 DNA reads TGTGCCAGCAGCTCCCAACCGGGACAGGGGAGCTCCTACGAGCAGTACTTC. Encoded protein: CASSSQPGQGSSYEQYF.

This clonotype was counted many times. The chain joins TRBV7-8 to TRBJ1-2; D gene ambiguous. The germline V and J ends were trimmed by 0 bases and 8 bases, with 16 bases remaining between them. The CDR3 has 15 amino acids. CDR1 is SGHVS, CDR2 FQNEAQ, per germline. For the CDR3, the DNA is TGTGCCAGCAGCTTAGCTAGGACTGGGCCAACGGGCTACACCTTC. Its protein product is CASSLARTGPTGYTF.

V usage is TRBV14 and J usage is TRBJ1-1, with D possibly TRBD1 on 6 matching bases. The CDR3 length is 14 residues. Trimming took off 2 bases at V and 4 bases at J, with 11 bases between the two ends. CDR1 is SGHDN and CDR2 is FVKESK in the germline V gene. The DNA for the CDR3 is TGTGCCAGCAGCCAATTTACAGGGCCCACTGAAGCTTTCTTT. It specifies CASSQFTGPTEAFF. The full variable domain, in which reference TRBV14 and TRBJ1-1 provide the parts outside the CDR3, is EAGVTQFPSHSVIEKGQTVTLRCDPISGHDNLYWYRRVMGKEIKFLLHFVKESKQDESGMPNNRFLAERTGGTYSTLKVQPAELEDSGVYFCASSQFTGPTEAFFGQGTRLTVV.

In this sample, this clonotype turned up a few times. The CDR3 nucleotides are TGCAGTGCTAGAGTCCACGGGGGGACGACCATGAACACTGAAGCTTTCTTT. Its protein product is CSARVHGGTTMNTEAFF. V usage is TRBV20-1 and J usage is TRBJ1-1; a possible D gene is TRBD1 (5 bases). Trimming cost V 1 base and J 0 bases, with 18 bases left between them. CDR1 and CDR2 from the germline V gene are DFQATT and SNEGSKA (reference sequence). CDR3 length equals 17 residues.

The gene calls are TRBV9 and TRBJ1-1, with D uncertain. Trimming left V 3 bases short and J 7 bases short, with 13 bases between. Germline V gene sequence: CDR1 SGDLS, CDR2 YYNGEE. The CDR3 is made up of 13 amino acids. This CDR3 is CASSGRDRNEAFF. DNA for the CDR3: TGTGCCAGCAGCGGTAGGGATAGGAATGAAGCTTTCTTT.

At least ten counts were recorded for this clonotype. The V and J genes are TRBV7-6 and TRBJ2-7; D not resolved. V was cut by 3 bases and J by 3 bases, with 9 bases left in between. The CDR3 loop spans 13 amino acids. CDR1 SGHVS and CDR2 FNYEAQ come from the germline V gene. CDR3 DNA: TGTGCCAGCAGCTTGGGCGGAAACTACGAGCAGTACTTC. Its protein product is CASSLGGNYEQYF.

This clonotype was observed many times. For the CDR3, the DNA is TGCGCCAGCACCTGGGGATCAGGGAACACTGAAGCTTTCTTT. Encoded protein: CASTWGSGNTEAFF. This chain links TRBV5-1 with TRBJ1-1, with unresolved D. Germline CDR1 SGHRS, CDR2 YFSETQ. CDR3 length equals 14 residues. V was clipped by 6 bases and J by 1 base, with 13 bases between them.

The sample holds a few counts of this clonotype. The genes are TRBV6-2 or TRBV6-3 and TRBJ1-6; no firm D call. The CDR3 extends over 13 amino acids. Looked up from germline, CDR1 is MNHEY and CDR2 is SVGEGT. Between the trimmed V and J ends, which lost 0 bases and 8 bases, there was a span of 5 bases. Here the CDR3 reads CASSYSTDSPLHF. The CDR3 DNA sequence: TGTGCCAGCAGTTACTCAACGGATTCACCCCTCCACTTT.

This clonotype was counted at least ten times. The rearrangement uses TRBV7-8 and TRBJ2-5, with 11 bases matching TRBD2. With 8 bases clipped from V and 5 bases from J, the junction kept 10 bases outside the gene matches. The CDR3 totals 15 residues. Per germline, CDR1 SGHVS and CDR2 FQNEAQ. CDR3 sequence reads: CASRLAGTSRETQYF. In nucleotides, the CDR3 is TGTGCCAGCCGACTAGCGGGGACCTCCAGGGAGACCCAGTACTTC.

The chain is built from TRBV7-8 and TRBJ2-3; D is undetermined. Germline V gene data show CDR1 as SGHVS and CDR2 as FQNEAQ. CDR3 length: 13 amino acids. Between the trimmed V and J ends, which lost 4 bases and 5 bases, there was a span of 10 bases. The CDR3 nucleotides are TGTGCCAGCAGCTCCCCGAACTTAGATACGCAGTATTTT. This gives the protein CASSSPNLDTQYF.

This clonotype was recorded a few times. The rearrangement links TRBV14 to TRBJ2-2; 7 bases agree with TRBD1. CDR3 size: 16 residues. Germline CDR1 reads SGHDN; CDR2 reads FVKESK. The V gene end was trimmed by 1 base and the J gene end by 3 bases; junction bases not matched to a gene: 5. The CDR3 region has the DNA TGTGCCAGCAGCCAAGGGCCGGACAGGTACACCGGGGAGCTGTTTTTT. Its protein is CASSQGPDRYTGELFF.

The gene calls are TRBV7-8 and TRBJ2-3; D possibly uses TRBD1 or TRBD2 (5 bases each). CDR3 length equals 14 residues. CDR1 is SGHVS, CDR2 FQNEAQ, per germline. V was cut by 5 bases and J by 0 bases, with 9 bases left in between. The DNA for the CDR3 is TGTGCCAGCAGCCGGGACGGAAGCACAGATACGCAGTATTTT. It translates to CASSRDGSTDTQYF.

The genes are TRBV29-1 and TRBJ2-3, with 9 bases matching TRBD1. Trimming at V came to 0 bases and at J to 3 bases, leaving 4 bases not matched to a gene. This CDR3 is built from 15 residues. Germline CDR1 is SQVTM and CDR2 is ANQGSEA. CDR3 region: CSVEDLGQGTDTQYF. The CDR3, as DNA: TGCAGCGTTGAAGACCTAGGACAGGGGACAGATACGCAGTATTTT.

This chain joins TRBV20-1 and TRBJ1-1; possibly TRBD1 for D (6 bases). The CDR3 runs 13 residues. Trimming took off 2 bases at V and 7 bases at J, with 14 bases between the two ends. CDR1 and CDR2 (germline): DFQATT, SNEGSKA (reference sequence). This chain's CDR3 is CSARYRESLEAFF. The DNA of the CDR3 is TGCAGTGCTAGATACAGGGAAAGCCTTGAAGCTTTCTTT.

This clonotype was observed many times. The J gene is TRBJ2-7, the V gene TRBV5-1; 9 bases fit TRBD2. V lost 5 bases, J lost 3 bases, and 3 bases stayed unmatched. This CDR3 has 13 residues. Germline V gene lookup returns CDR1 SGHRS and CDR2 YFSETQ. The CDR3 region has the DNA TGCGCCAGCAGGAAGCGGGGGGACTACGAGCAGTACTTC. Translated: CASRKRGDYEQYF.